The 18 T cell receptor beta chains below come from one sample, sequenced in a study of cytomegalovirus exposure and HLA in healthy donors. With 60 Vbeta and 13 Jbeta primers, the PCR was carried out. Method: immunoSEQ multiplex PCR; TCRdb's copy keeps in-frame clones and lacks some. The sample includes about 230,000 clones, around 88% of them seen just once. The sample was PBMCs. The receptors stem from a woman aged 18-29 years in good health and CMV-seronegative.

This chain joins TRBV27 and TRBJ2-3; a weak D match, TRBD1 (6 bases). Trimming shortened V by 3 bases and J by 4 bases, and 14 bases separated the two germline ends. The germline V gene encodes CDR1 MNHEY and CDR2 SMNVEV (reference sequence). The CDR3 extends over 15 amino acids. The CDR3 nucleotides read TGTGCCAGCAGTTTGGGGGCAGGGCTATCAGATACGCAGTATTTT. Translated: CASSLGAGLSDTQYF.

The CDR3 protein is CASSIWPMEGAGNTIYF. Written as DNA, the CDR3 is TGTGCCAGTAGTATATGGCCAATGGAGGGAGCGGGAAACACCATATATTTT. The chain uses TRBV19 and TRBJ1-3; D gene ambiguous. V shed 2 bases and J shed 4 bases, with 18 bases lying between them. This CDR3 has 17 residues. Germline CDR1 is LNHDA and CDR2 is SQIVND (reference sequence).

This clone appeared a single time. This chain uses TRBV5-6 with TRBJ2-3; 8 positions agree with TRBD2. V lost 6 bases and J lost 4; bases outside the gene matches: 13. Germline CDR1 is SGHDT and CDR2 is YYEEEE. The CDR3 runs 16 residues. The CDR3 bases are TGTGCCAGCATTTCCCGGGGGGGTAGCCGCGCAGATACGCAGTATTTT. Translated, it gives CASISRGGSRADTQYF.

The V and J genes are TRBV11-3 and TRBJ2-1; 10 bases agree with TRBD2. V was clipped by 5 bases and J by 7 bases; unmatched bases: 8. Germline V gene sequence: CDR1 SGHNT, CDR2 YENEEA. CDR3 length equals 15 residues. The CDR3 loop is CASSLTSGFLNEQFF. As DNA, the CDR3 is TGTGCCAGCAGCCTGACTAGCGGGTTCTTAAATGAGCAGTTCTTC.

This clone was found once. The chain recombines TRBV21-1 with TRBJ2-7; TRBD2, the table's D call, was not compared with the DNA. TRBV21-1 is annotated as a pseudogene. The CDR3 has 15 residues. The CDR3 coding sequence is TGTGCCAGCAGCACCCTAGCGGGAGCCCCCTACGAGCAGTACTTC. This sequence encodes CASSTLAGAPYEQYF.

J is TRBJ1-1 and V is TRBV4-1, with a tentative D call TRBD1 (5 bases). Trimming took 1 base from V and 4 from J, leaving 13 bases between them. The germline CDR1 and CDR2 sequences are MGHRA and YSYEKL. This CDR3 is 15 amino acids long. The chain's CDR3 is CASSQAMGRGTEAFF. As DNA, the CDR3 is TGCGCCAGCAGCCAAGCGATGGGAAGGGGCACTGAAGCTTTCTTT.

V and J are TRBV6-1 and TRBJ1-2, with D perhaps TRBD1 (5 bases). This CDR3 is built from 12 residues. V was shortened by 6 bases and J by 4 bases, with 9 bases between the two germline ends. CDR1 is MNHNS, CDR2 SASEGT, per germline. The CDR3 nucleotides read TGTGCCAGCAGGGTGACAGCCTATGGCTACACCTTC. Protein product: CASRVTAYGYTF.

V gene TRBV9 combines with J gene TRBJ1-1, with D possibly matching TRBD1 (5 bases). The CDR3 loop spans 14 amino acids. V was shortened by 4 bases and J by 2 bases, with 12 bases between the two germline ends. Per germline, CDR1 SGDLS and CDR2 YYNGEE. CDR3 sequence: CASSFRTQNTEAFF. Written as DNA, the CDR3 is TGTGCCAGCAGCTTCAGGACACAAAACACTGAAGCTTTCTTT.

The sample holds one count of this clone. The chain employs TRBV7-6 and TRBJ2-3, with 9 positions matching TRBD2. The CDR3 totals 16 residues. Germline-derived CDR1 and CDR2 are SGHVS and FNYEAQ. Unmatched junction bases numbered 4, after V lost 3 bases and J lost 0 bases. The CDR3 DNA is TGTGCCAGCAGCTTCTATCTAGCGGGGAGCACAGATACGCAGTATTTT. It specifies CASSFYLAGSTDTQYF.

This chain uses TRBV7-9 with TRBJ2-3; 10 bases align to TRBD2. The CDR3 contains 19 residues. Germline V gene data show CDR1 as SEHNR and CDR2 as FQNEAQ (reference sequence). Trimming took 2 bases from V and 0 from J; bases not matched to a gene: 11. CDR3 DNA sequence: TGTGCCAGCAGCTTAAGTGGACTAGCGGAATCCTTTAGCACAGATACGCAGTATTTT. It translates to CASSLSGLAESFSTDTQYF.

The chain employs TRBV9 and TRBJ2-7; 10 bases match TRBD2. Germline lookup yields CDR1 SGDLS and CDR2 YYNGEE. The CDR3 covers 16 residues. With 0 bases clipped from V and 2 bases from J, the junction kept 5 bases outside the gene matches. The CDR3 DNA is TGTGCCAGCAGCGTAGCAGTGCTAGCGGGGGCCTACGAGCAGTACTTC. Its protein is CASSVAVLAGAYEQYF.

This chain connects TRBV4-1 to TRBJ1-1, with 7 bases identical to TRBD1. The J segment lost 0 bases and the V segment lost 6 bases, leaving 16 bases of the junction unmatched. CDR1 and CDR2 from the germline V gene are MGHRA and YSYEKL. The CDR3 consists of 18 residues. The CDR3 here is CASRLRGQANNLNTEAFF. The CDR3 DNA reads TGCGCCAGCAGACTTAGAGGACAGGCCAATAACCTGAACACTGAAGCTTTCTTT.

This clone appeared a few times. The chain joins TRBV4-2 to TRBJ2-2, with D hard to call. The germline V and J ends were trimmed by 1 base and 1 base, with 7 bases remaining between them. This CDR3 region has 15 residues. In germline, CDR1 is LGHNA, CDR2 YNFKEQ. Here the CDR3 reads CASSQGHGNTGELFF. For the CDR3, the DNA is TGTGCCAGCAGCCAAGGTCACGGGAACACCGGGGAGCTGTTTTTT.

The rearrangement joins TRBV23-1 to TRBJ1-1, with D perhaps matching TRBD1 (6 bases). TRBV23-1 is marked as an open reading frame, function uncertain. The CDR3 loop spans 14 amino acids. V shed 7 bases and J shed 1 base, with 13 bases lying between them. CDR3 region: CASIQDSQNTEAFF. As DNA, the CDR3 is TGCGCCAGCATACAGGACAGCCAGAACACTGAAGCTTTCTTT.

The gene calls are TRBV7-7 and TRBJ2-5, with a possible D match to TRBD2 (6 bases). The germline CDR1 and CDR2 sequences are SSHAT and FNYEAQ (reference sequence). Trimming took 0 bases from V and 4 from J, leaving 9 bases between them. The CDR3 runs 14 residues. The CDR3, as DNA: TGTGCCAGCAGCTTAGCGGGAGGACGAGAGACCCAGTACTTC. The encoded protein is CASSLAGGRETQYF.

This CDR3 is CASSPGQGANQPQHF. As DNA, the CDR3 is TGCGCCAGCAGCCCGGGACAGGGGGCCAATCAGCCCCAGCATTTT. This chain joins TRBV5-1 and TRBJ1-5, with 12 bases fitting TRBD1. The germline V gene has CDR1 SGHRS and CDR2 YFSETQ. Unmatched junction bases numbered 2, after V lost 4 bases and J lost 3 bases. The length of the CDR3 is 15 residues. The entire variable domain, with the rest obtained from reference TRBV5-1 and TRBJ1-5, is as follows: KAGVTQTPRYLIKTRGQQVTLSCSPISGHRSVSWYQQTPGQGLQFLFEYFSETQRNKGNFPGRFSGRQFSNSRSEMNVSTLELGDSALYLCASSPGQGANQPQHFGDGTRLSIL.

This chain connects TRBV6-5 to TRBJ2-5, with a weak D call TRBD1 (5 bases). The germline gives CDR1 MNHEY, CDR2 SVGAGI. V dropped 6 bases and J dropped 5 bases, with 16 bases sitting between them. This CDR3 has 14 amino acids. The CDR3 DNA is TGTGCCAGCAGAACACAACAGGCGTCGGAGACCCAGTACTTC. It codes for CASRTQQASETQYF.

This clone came up a few times. The V call is TRBV6-1, the J call TRBJ1-5, with a possible D match to TRBD1 (5 bases). V dropped 0 bases and J dropped 3 bases, with 12 bases sitting between them. The germline V gene encodes CDR1 MNHNS and CDR2 SASEGT. The CDR3 has 16 amino acids. The CDR3 loop reads CASSEAEGTPNQPQHF. Here the CDR3 DNA reads TGTGCCAGCAGTGAAGCTGAAGGGACTCCCAATCAGCCCCAGCATTTT.